These T cell receptor beta chains were read from a single sample in a study of blood T cell repertoires in COVID-19. Produced via immunoSEQ multiplex PCR; TCRdb's table is partial and in-frame only. The data hold 130,000 to 150,000 clones, with about nine tenths observed a single time. Sequences were obtained from peripheral blood. These receptors came from a middle-aged man with active or convalescent COVID-19. The CDR3 runs from the conserved cysteine through the conserved F or W. The order of the fields is V gene, J gene, clone size, D gene, CDR3 protein, CDR3 DNA. A D gene is named only where the DNA matches it firmly. The size entry is marked missing in some rows and otherwise reads once, few, many or a size class.

TRBV24-1	TRBJ2-7	few	NA	CATSDEQGYEQYF	TGTGCCACCAGTGATGAACAGGGCTACGAGCAGTACTTC
TRBV6-5	TRBJ1-1	NA	NA	CASSYGGYRDTEAFF	TGTGCCAGCAGTTACGGGGGATACAGGGACACTGAAGCTTTCTTT
TRBV28	TRBJ2-7	NA	TRBD2	CASSSGTSPYEQYF	TGTGCCAGCAGTTCCGGGACTAGCCCCTACGAGCAGTACTTC
TRBV2	TRBJ2-2	NA	NA	CASSLAENTGELFF	TGTGCCAGCAGTCTAGCAGAGAACACCGGGGAGCTGTTTTTT
TRBV19	TRBJ2-4	NA	TRBD1	CASSAGQGVLAKNIQYF	TGTGCCAGTAGTGCAGGACAGGGCGTTTTAGCCAAAAACATTCAGTACTTC
TRBV3-1/TRBV3-2	TRBJ2-2	NA	TRBD2	CASSQRTSGRAGTGELFF	TGTGCCAGCAGCCAACGGACTAGCGGGAGGGCCGGGACCGGGGAGCTGTTTTTT
TRBV4-1	TRBJ2-1	NA	TRBD2	CASSRGGLAALGNEQFF	TGCGCCAGCAGCCGAGGGGGACTAGCGGCACTGGGCAATGAGCAGTTCTTC
TRBV19	TRBJ1-1	NA	TRBD1	CASRRDGTAEAFF	TGTGCCAGTAGGCGTGATGGGACAGCTGAAGCTTTCTTT
TRBV7-6	TRBJ1-5	many	NA	CASSLETGSNQPQHF	TGTGCCAGCAGCCTCGAAACAGGGAGCAATCAGCCCCAGCATTTT
TRBV5-1	TRBJ2-5	NA	NA	CASSLSAGTGTQYF	TGCGCCAGCAGCTTAAGTGCAGGCACCGGGACCCAGTACTTC
TRBV7-2	TRBJ1-4	NA	NA	CASSVQGNEKLFF	TGTGCCAGCAGCGTCCAGGGGAATGAAAAACTGTTTTTT
TRBV5-1	TRBJ2-1	NA	NA	CASSLTGAPLNEQFF	TGCGCCAGCAGCCTCACGGGAGCCCCCCTGAATGAGCAGTTCTTC
TRBV14	TRBJ1-2	few	TRBD1	CASSQGTGRDEKGYGYTF	TGTGCCAGCAGCCAAGGGACAGGGCGGGACGAGAAAGGATATGGCTACACCTTC
TRBV28	TRBJ2-7	NA	NA	CASSPDNEQYF	TGTGCCAGCAGTCCCGACAACGAGCAGTACTTC
TRBV3-1/TRBV3-2	TRBJ1-6	NA	NA	CASSQSSIDSPLHF	TGTGCCAGCAGCCAATCAAGCATCGATTCACCCCTCCACTTT
TRBV3-1/TRBV3-2	TRBJ2-7	NA	NA	CASSQDTAGYEQYF	TGTGCCAGCAGCCAAGATACCGCAGGCTACGAGCAGTACTTC
TRBV5-1	TRBJ2-3	NA	TRBD2	CASSTTVLAGGTDTQYF	TGCGCCAGCAGCACTACCGTCCTAGCGGGGGGCACAGATACGCAGTATTTT
TRBV6-1	TRBJ1-2	few	NA	CASSDLVLSLYGYTF	TGTGCCAGCAGTGATTTAGTCTTGTCGCTCTATGGCTACACCTTC
TRBV5-1	TRBJ2-7	NA	NA	CASSGQMYEQYF	TGCGCCAGCAGTGGACAGATGTACGAGCAGTACTTC
TRBV18	TRBJ2-3	NA	TRBD2	CASSSVAGGTDTQYF	TGTGCCAGCTCGTCGGTAGCGGGAGGAACAGATACGCAGTATTTT